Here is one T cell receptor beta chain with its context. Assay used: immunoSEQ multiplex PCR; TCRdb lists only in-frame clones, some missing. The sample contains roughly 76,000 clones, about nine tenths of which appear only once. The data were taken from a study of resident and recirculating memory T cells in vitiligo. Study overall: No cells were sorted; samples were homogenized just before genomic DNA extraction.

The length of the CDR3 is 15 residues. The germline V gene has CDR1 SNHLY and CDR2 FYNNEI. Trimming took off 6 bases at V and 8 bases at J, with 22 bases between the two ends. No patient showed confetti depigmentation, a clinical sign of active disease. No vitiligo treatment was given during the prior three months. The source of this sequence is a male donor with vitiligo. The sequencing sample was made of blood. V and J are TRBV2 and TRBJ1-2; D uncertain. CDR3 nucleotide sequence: TGTGCCAGCAGGGCGGAGGGAAGGGCTGTCGGAGGCTACACCTTC. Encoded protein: CASRAEGRAVGGYTF.